This T cell receptor beta chain was found in a study of Graves' ophthalmopathy and Graves' hyperthyroidism. The study amplified TCR beta CDR3 regions using RNA transcripts. The authors performed first-round RT-PCR with HTBI primers and then a second-round multiplex PCR. TCRdb re-called the multiplex PCR reads with MiXCR, one entry per CDR3 protein. Of hundreds of thousands of distinct CDR3 sequences in the sample, 22% are singletons; the top ten hold 7.1%. Sequenced sample: peripheral blood. The receptor comes from a woman younger than 35 with stable Graves' hyperthyroidism. Some clones in this sample may be carry-over from other donors' samples.

CDR3 bases: TGTGCCAGTAGCAACCTACAGGGGGCCATGAACACTGAAGCTTTCTTT. Amino acids: CASSNLQGAMNTEAFF. J is TRBJ1-1 and V is TRBV19; TRBD1 aligns across 9 bases. The CDR3 contains 16 residues. V lost 6 bases, J lost 0 bases, and 8 bases stayed unmatched. Germline values: CDR1 LNHDA, CDR2 SQIVND (reference sequence).